The following is a T cell receptor (beta chain) sequence with its context. This entry belongs to a study of patients and donors after allogeneic stem cell transplantation. CDR3 length: 14 residues. The germline V and J ends were trimmed by 3 bases and 4 bases, with 9 bases remaining between them. MiXCR, run by TCRdb on the RT-PCR reads, gives a single entry per CDR3 protein. Of 900,000 to 1,000,000 distinct CDR3 sequences listed, approximately 18% are singletons. The TCR was taken from a human donor who was either an allogeneic HSCT recipient or a stem cell or donor lymphocyte infusion donor (not recorded which). It is not recorded whose cells these are; they may come from a transplant donor. The chain combines TRBV12-3 or TRBV12-4 with TRBJ1-4, with TRBD1 as a possible D gene (5 bases). The sample comprised blood, either unsorted or a sorted T cell fraction (not recorded which). As DNA, the CDR3 is TGTGCCAGCAGTTTGGGGGGATATAATGAAAAACTGTTTTTT. Its translation: CASSLGGYNEKLFF.